These 5 T cell receptor beta chains were sequenced from one sample in a study of T cell clonality in common variable immunodeficiency. General study results and limits: In common variable immunodeficiency, TCR beta chains reportedly carried fewer deletions and N-nucleotide insertions.

Sequencing used immunoSEQ multiplex PCR; TCRdb keeps in-frame clones, though not all of them. The table lists more than 30,000 clones, with no singletons. Their recognized antigens are unknown. Specimen: peripheral blood mononuclear cells. These receptor sequences come from a human donor with common variable immunodeficiency.

Ten or more counts support this clone. Read coverage stops 3 residues before the CDR3 terminus; the germline J gene supplies the remainder. This sequence joins TRBV5-1 and TRBJ2-1, with 7 bases lining up with TRBD1. V gave up 7 bases and J gave up 0 bases; unmatched junction bases: 7. CDR3 size: 15 residues. Per the germline V gene, CDR1 is SGHRS and CDR2 is YFSETQ. Partial CDR3 DNA: TGCGCCAGCTTGGACAGGCCGAGCTCCTACAATGAG. It translates to CASLDRPSSYNE. The CDR3 reads in full as CASLDRPSSYNEQFF.

This clone was detected many times. The read ends 3 residues shy of where the CDR3 ends; the end is completed using the germline J gene. V gene TRBV7-9 combines with J gene TRBJ1-1, with D uncertain. Germline V gene data show CDR1 as SEHNR and CDR2 as FQNEAQ (reference sequence). The CDR3 extends over 15 amino acids. V gave up 4 bases and J gave up 1 base, with 13 bases separating them. The sequenced CDR3 bases are TGTGCCAGCAGCTCTCCCTCGGCAGGGAACACTGAA. Translation: CASSSPSAGNTE. The full CDR3 reads CASSSPSAGNTEAFF.

There are a few counts of this clone. The read terminates 3 residues ahead of where the CDR3 ends, so the germline J gene completes it. The chain combines TRBV7-2 with TRBJ2-6, with TRBD2 as a possible D gene (5 bases). Trimming left V 2 bases short and J 1 base short, with 6 bases between. Germline CDR1 reads SGHTA; CDR2 reads FQGNSA. This CDR3 has 15 amino acids. This CDR3 is CASSLIASGANVLTF. The part of the CDR3 DNA that was read is TGTGCCAGCAGCTTAATAGCGTCTGGGGCCAACGTC.

For this clone: The read terminates 3 residues ahead of where the CDR3 ends, so the germline J gene completes it. The chain is built from TRBV6-2 or TRBV6-3 and TRBJ1-1; TRBD1 aligns across 8 bases. The germline V gene has CDR1 MNHEY and CDR2 SVGEGT. There are 15 residues in the CDR3. Trimming at V came to 1 base and at J to 7 bases, leaving 8 bases not matched to a gene. The covered CDR3 bases are TGTGCCAGCAGTTACTTTGCCTCGGGACAGGATGAA. This sequence encodes CASSYFASGQDE. The whole CDR3 is CASSYFASGQDEAFF.

This clone was seen a few times. The read ends 3 residues early relative to the CDR3; the germline J gene fills the gap. The chain is built from TRBV29-1 and TRBJ1-5, with 8 bases fitting TRBD1. CDR1 is SQVTM, CDR2 ANQGSEA, per germline. This CDR3 spans 14 amino acids. J was trimmed by 5 bases and V by 7 bases; bases with no gene match: 10. The sequenced part of the CDR3 DNA is TGCAGCGCAGTACAGGGGGGGACGGATCAGCCC. This gives the protein CSAVQGGTDQP. The entire CDR3 sequence reads CSAVQGGTDQPQHF.